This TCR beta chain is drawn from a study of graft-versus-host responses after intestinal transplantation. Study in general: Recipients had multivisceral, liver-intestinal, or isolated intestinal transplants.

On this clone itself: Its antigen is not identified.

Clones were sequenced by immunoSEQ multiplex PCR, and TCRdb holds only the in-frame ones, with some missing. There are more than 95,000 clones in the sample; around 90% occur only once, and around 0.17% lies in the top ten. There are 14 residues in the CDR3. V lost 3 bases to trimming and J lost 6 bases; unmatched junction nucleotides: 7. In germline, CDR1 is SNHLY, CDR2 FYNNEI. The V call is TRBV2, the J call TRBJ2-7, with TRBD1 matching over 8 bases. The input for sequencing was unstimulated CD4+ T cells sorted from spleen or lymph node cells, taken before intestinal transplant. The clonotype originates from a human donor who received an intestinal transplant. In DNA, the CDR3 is TGTGCCAGCAGTGAGAAGACAGGGGTGCGCGAGCAGTACTTC. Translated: CASSEKTGVREQYF.